Detailed here is one T cell receptor beta chain. The sample is drawn from a study of control samples from healthy donors and cancer patients. Assay: immunoSEQ multiplex PCR; the TCRdb copy retains only in-frame clones and omits some. Of some 79,000 clones listed, about 91% were seen once; the top ten hold 6.5% to 7.5%. This receptor was taken from a middle-aged man in good health. Sequenced sample: blood.

The CDR3 protein is CASSLSSGGFYEQYF. The CDR3 nucleotides are TGCGCCAGCAGCTTGAGTAGCGGAGGTTTCTACGAGCAGTACTTC. The chain joins TRBV5-1 to TRBJ2-7, with a weak D call TRBD2 (6 bases). Trimming cost V 1 base and J 3 bases, with 14 bases left between them. Germline V CDR1 and CDR2: SGHRS, YFSETQ. The CDR3 contains 15 residues. Full variable domain (rest looked up from reference TRBV5-1 and TRBJ2-7): KAGVTQTPRYLIKTRGQQVTLSCSPISGHRSVSWYQQTPGQGLQFLFEYFSETQRNKGNFPGRFSGRQFSNSRSEMNVSTLELGDSALYLCASSLSSGGFYEQYFGPGTRLTVT.